The 23 T cell receptor beta chains in this list originate from one sample, sequenced in a study of CD8 T cells in Susac syndrome. Random-hexamer reverse transcription was applied to about 0.45 to 1 ug RNA. TCRdb ran MiXCR on the immunoSEQ multiplex PCR reads and lists one entry per CDR3 protein. The table includes around 200,000 distinct CDR3 sequences, 92% detected once. Material for sequencing was CD8+ T cells from PBMCs. Receptors originate from a human donor with multiple sclerosis.

This clonotype was seen just once. The genes are TRBV18 and TRBJ1-1, with D hard to call. Per the germline V gene, CDR1 is KGHSH and CDR2 is LQKENI. This CDR3 has 14 amino acids. Trimming cost V 2 bases and J 1 base, with 8 bases left between them. The CDR3 DNA sequence: TGTGCCAGCTCACCAACCAACTCGAACACTGAAGCTTTCTTT. This gives the protein CASSPTNSNTEAFF.

The chain's CDR3 is CASRERPEQAKNIQYF. CDR3 nucleotide sequence: TGTGCCAGCAGAGAGAGGCCGGAACAAGCCAAAAACATTCAGTACTTC. The chain combines TRBV6-4 with TRBJ2-4; D unclear. With 6 bases removed from V and 0 bases from J, the gap between germline ends came to 15 bases. This CDR3 has 16 residues. Germline V lookup: CDR1 MRHNA, CDR2 SNTAGT.

The chain carries TRBV12-3 or TRBV12-4 and TRBJ2-5; no clear D. V lost 6 bases to trimming and J lost 3 bases, with 8 bases between them. The CDR3 length is 12 residues. For the CDR3, the DNA is TGTGCCAGCAGAGATGAGGAAGAGACCCAGTACTTC. As protein: CASRDEEETQYF.

The chain combines TRBV20-1 with TRBJ2-1, with D perhaps matching TRBD1 (6 bases). This CDR3 region has 12 residues. The germline gives CDR1 DFQATT, CDR2 SNEGSKA (reference sequence). CDR3 nucleotide sequence: TGCAGCGCACCAGCAGGGGCAGATGAGCAGTTCTTC. Protein product: CSAPAGADEQFF.

The chain is built from TRBV19 and TRBJ1-2; D is undetermined. CDR1 and CDR2 (germline): LNHDA, SQIVND (reference sequence). CDR3 length: 12 amino acids. The V end lost 5 bases, the J end lost 8 bases, and 12 bases lay between the germline ends. The CDR3 DNA follows: TGTGCCAGTAGTGGCTGGGAGGAAGGCTACACCTTC. Translated, it gives CASSGWEEGYTF.

CDR3 sequence (DNA): TGTGCCAGCAGCCAAGGGACTTACCTAGGGTGGGAGCAGTACTTC. It translates to CASSQGTYLGWEQYF. V gene TRBV3-1 combines with J gene TRBJ2-7; D possibly corresponds to TRBD2 (5 bases). The CDR3 has 15 amino acids. V dropped 1 base and J dropped 7 bases, with 17 bases sitting between them. CDR1 and CDR2 (germline): LGHDT, YNNKEL (reference sequence).

The chain couples TRBV4-1 to TRBJ2-1, with 7 bases that match TRBD1. Germline CDR1 and CDR2: MGHRA and YSYEKL. After removal of 1 base from V and 2 bases from J, the junction contained 2 bases not matched to a gene. The CDR3 spans 15 residues. This CDR3 reads CASSQGDSPYNEQFF. CDR3 coding DNA: TGCGCCAGCAGCCAAGGGGACAGCCCCTACAATGAGCAGTTCTTC.

This clonotype was detected only a few times. The chain recombines TRBV3-1 with TRBJ1-1, with D perhaps matching TRBD1 (5 bases). In germline, CDR1 is LGHDT, CDR2 YNNKEL (reference sequence). The CDR3 has 15 amino acids. V was pared by 3 bases and J by 0 bases, with 11 bases between. The CDR3 nucleotides read TGTGCCAGCAGCCACCTGGCGGACATGAACACTGAAGCTTTCTTT. Amino acid sequence: CASSHLADMNTEAFF.

J is TRBJ1-6 and V is TRBV7-9; 7 nucleotides match TRBD1. Germline V CDR1 and CDR2: SEHNR, FQNEAQ (reference sequence). The CDR3 extends over 16 amino acids. V shed 5 bases and J 7 bases; nucleotides not matched to a gene: 11. For the CDR3, the DNA is TGTGCCAGCAGCCCCGAACCGGGACAGAAAAATTCACCCCTCCACTTT. Translating it yields CASSPEPGQKNSPLHF.

The chain employs TRBV6-6 and TRBJ2-7, with 7 bases identical to TRBD1. The CDR3 length is 12 residues. Germline CDR1 reads MNHNY; CDR2 reads SVGAGI (reference sequence). With V trimmed by 2 bases and J by 8 bases, 3 bases remained unmatched. The CDR3 sequence is CASSYDRVQQYF. CDR3 in DNA: TGTGCCAGCAGTTACGACAGGGTTCAGCAGTACTTC.

This chain uses TRBV6-5 with TRBJ2-1; D uncertain. Germline CDR1 is MNHEY and CDR2 is SVGAGI. This CDR3 has 12 residues. Trimming removed 6 bases from V and 0 bases from J, with 3 bases in between. The CDR3 loop reads CASRDSYNEQFF. CDR3 bases: TGTGCCAGCAGGGACTCCTACAATGAGCAGTTCTTC.

The V and J genes are TRBV3-1 and TRBJ2-2; weak D call: TRBD1 (6 bases). V lost 1 base and J 6 bases, leaving 18 bases between the germline ends. The germline V gene encodes CDR1 LGHDT and CDR2 YNNKEL (reference sequence). The CDR3 is 17 amino acids. The CDR3 DNA is TGTGCCAGCAGCCAAGTCCAGTCAGGGGCTGGATCCGGGGAGCTGTTTTTT. It codes for CASSQVQSGAGSGELFF.

The rearrangement joins TRBV19 to TRBJ2-3; the match to TRBD2 covers 8 bases. The germline V gene encodes CDR1 LNHDA and CDR2 SQIVND (reference sequence). The CDR3 totals 18 residues. The V and J ends lost 3 bases and 0 bases, in that order; junction bases with no gene match: 11. The CDR3, as DNA: TGTGCCAGTAGTATCATCCCCCCAGCGGGGGTTAGCACAGATACGCAGTATTTT. Translated: CASSIIPPAGVSTDTQYF.

Only a few counts were recorded for this clonotype. The chain links TRBV4-2 to TRBJ2-1; 11 bases agree with TRBD1. V lost 4 bases and J lost 8; bases outside the gene matches: 7. The CDR3 is 15 residues long. Germline CDR1 is LGHNA and CDR2 is YNFKEQ. The CDR3 bases are TGTGCCAGCAGCCGGACAGGGGGCGCGGCGGATGAGCAGTTCTTC. Translating gives CASSRTGGAADEQFF.

This chain uses TRBV12-5 with TRBJ1-2; a weak D match, TRBD1 (6 bases). This CDR3 spans 16 amino acids. The germline V and J ends were trimmed by 3 bases and 2 bases, with 16 bases remaining between them. Per germline, CDR1 LGHNT and CDR2 FRNRAP. The CDR3 region is CASGFFRDIENYGYTF. The CDR3 nucleotides are TGTGCTAGTGGTTTTTTTCGGGACATCGAAAACTATGGCTACACCTTC.

A remark on this clonotype: The conserved final phenylalanine or tryptophan is absent from the CDR3, which likely points to a read error. The J gene is TRBJ1-1, the V gene TRBV4-1; D gene uncertain. Trimming cost V 8 bases and J 0 bases, with 4 bases left between them. Germline CDR1 MGHRA, CDR2 YSYEKL. The CDR3 extends over 11 amino acids. In DNA, the CDR3 is TGCGCCAGCCGGATGAACACTGAAGCTTTCCTT. It specifies CASRMNTEAFL.

The V gene is TRBV6-5, the J gene TRBJ2-1; D ambiguous. V lost 0 bases and J lost 1, with 7 bases in between. The germline V gene has CDR1 MNHEY and CDR2 SVGAGI. There are 15 residues in the CDR3. The CDR3 DNA reads as TGTGCCAGCAGTTACTCCTCAAGTTCCTACAATGAGCAGTTCTTC. It specifies CASSYSSSSYNEQFF.

This clonotype was counted between two and nine times. The chain has TRBV13 and TRBJ2-7; 8 bases line up with TRBD2. V shed 6 bases and J 3 bases; nucleotides not matched to a gene: 10. CDR3 length: 15 amino acids. The germline V gene encodes CDR1 PRHDT and CDR2 FYEKMQ (reference sequence). Written as DNA, the CDR3 is TGTGCCAGCAGTACTAGGCTAGCGGGCTTCTACGAGCAGTACTTC. Protein sequence: CASSTRLAGFYEQYF.

This sequence joins TRBV7-9 and TRBJ2-4; the D is unclear. Trimming removed 1 base at V and 6 bases at J, with 19 bases between. Germline V CDR1 and CDR2: SEHNR, FQNEAQ (reference sequence). The CDR3 is 17 residues long. This chain's CDR3 is CASSLDLLTEFGNIQYF. CDR3 coding DNA: TGTGCCAGCAGCTTAGACTTGCTAACGGAGTTCGGAAACATTCAGTACTTC.

This chain uses TRBV12-3 or TRBV12-4 with TRBJ2-1; 12 bases are a match to TRBD2. V lost 2 bases to trimming and J lost 7 bases; unmatched junction nucleotides: 3. The CDR3 totals 15 residues. CDR3 in DNA: TGTGCCAGCAGTTTAACGACTAGCGGGAGAAATGAGCAGTTCTTC. Protein product: CASSLTTSGRNEQFF.

The rearrangement joins TRBV12-3 or TRBV12-4 to TRBJ1-2; weak D call: TRBD1 (6 bases). Between the trimmed V and J ends, which lost 5 bases and 2 bases, there was a span of 9 bases. CDR3 length equals 13 residues. CDR3 DNA: TGTGCCAGCAGTCCAACAGGGAACTATGGCTACACCTTC. Protein product: CASSPTGNYGYTF.

V gene TRBV3-1 combines with J gene TRBJ2-1; D not certain. The V end was cut by 0 bases, the J end by 6 bases, with 9 bases between. The CDR3 extends over 14 amino acids. Germline V gene data show CDR1 as LGHDT and CDR2 as YNNKEL (reference sequence). The CDR3 nucleotides are TGTGCCAGCAGCCAAGATTATAAGTCCAATGAGCAGTTCTTC. Translating gives CASSQDYKSNEQFF.

The rearrangement links TRBV7-9 to TRBJ1-1; 8 nucleotides align to TRBD1. The CDR3 sequence is 14 residues long. V lost 4 bases, J lost 4 bases, and 5 bases stayed unmatched. Germline loops: CDR1 SEHNR, CDR2 FQNEAQ (reference sequence). The CDR3 bases are TGTGCCAGCAGCTATGGAACAGGGGGCACTGAAGCTTTCTTT. This sequence encodes CASSYGTGGTEAFF.